Following are 26 T cell receptor beta chains from one sample sequenced in a study of blood T cell repertoires in COVID-19. The repertoire was sequenced with immunoSEQ multiplex PCR; TCRdb's copy has only in-frame clones and lacks some. This sample has 100,000 or so clones; approximately 90% occur once, and the top ten carry 0.97%. The sequenced sample consisted of peripheral blood. The origin of the receptors is a man aged 55 to 70 with acute or convalescent COVID-19.

The chain has TRBV28 and TRBJ2-2; 9 nucleotides align to TRBD2. The CDR3 is made up of 15 amino acids. Germline values: CDR1 MDHEN, CDR2 SYDVKM. Trimming removed 6 bases from V and 4 bases from J; junction bases left unmatched: 6. The CDR3 protein is CASRRGGPGTGELFF. CDR3 coding DNA: TGTGCCAGCAGGCGGGGGGGTCCGGGCACCGGGGAGCTGTTTTTT.

This CDR3 is CASSQGLRTEAFF. The CDR3 DNA is TGTGCCAGCAGTCAGGGCTTGCGGACTGAAGCTTTCTTT. The chain links TRBV25-1 to TRBJ1-1, with D maybe TRBD1 (5 bases). V was shortened by 5 bases and J by 5 bases, with 12 bases between the two germline ends. Per the germline V gene, CDR1 is MGHDK and CDR2 is SYGVNS. This CDR3 has 13 amino acids.

This chain connects TRBV24-1 to TRBJ1-5, with D tentatively TRBD1 (5 bases). This CDR3 spans 14 amino acids. Trimming took off 3 bases at V and 7 bases at J, with 12 bases between the two ends. The germline V gene has CDR1 KGHDR and CDR2 SFDVKD. The DNA for the CDR3 is TGTGCCACCAGTGATCCCAGGGTTGGCCAGCCCCAGCATTTT. Protein product: CATSDPRVGQPQHF.

The CDR3 nucleotides read TGTGCCAGCAGCTCCTCAGGGGGCTGGCCAGATACGCAGTATTTT. Residues: CASSSSGGWPDTQYF. The chain employs TRBV9 and TRBJ2-3; 8 nucleotides agree with TRBD1. The germline gives CDR1 SGDLS, CDR2 YYNGEE. Trimming took 4 bases from V and 4 from J; bases not matched to a gene: 8. The CDR3 is made up of 15 amino acids.

This chain uses TRBV13 with TRBJ2-2, with D possibly TRBD2 on 6 matching bases. The length of the CDR3 is 16 residues. V lost 5 bases and J 0 bases, leaving 13 bases between the germline ends. In germline, CDR1 is PRHDT, CDR2 FYEKMQ (reference sequence). The CDR3 sequence is CASSLWRGANTGELFF. The CDR3 DNA sequence: TGTGCCAGCAGCCTGTGGAGGGGTGCGAACACCGGGGAGCTGTTTTTT.

V gene TRBV11-2 combines with J gene TRBJ1-3, with D unresolved. The CDR3 is 14 amino acids. V was pared by 5 bases and J by 4 bases, with 12 bases between. Germline CDR1 reads SGHAT; CDR2 reads FQNNGV. This CDR3 reads CASSPYLSGNTIYF. The CDR3 region has the DNA TGTGCCAGCAGCCCCTACCTGTCAGGAAACACCATATATTTT.

The chain combines TRBV11-3 with TRBJ2-3; tentative D call: TRBD2 (6 bases). CDR1 is SGHNT and CDR2 is YENEEA in the germline V gene. V gave up 1 base and J gave up 5 bases, with 22 bases separating them. The CDR3 contains 18 residues. Here the CDR3 reads CASSLGTTGYTQQDTQYF. The CDR3 DNA sequence: TGTGCCAGCAGCTTAGGGACTACAGGCTACACCCAACAAGATACGCAGTATTTT.

This clone was picked up a small number of times. This chain joins TRBV19 and TRBJ2-2, with D possibly matching TRBD1 (6 bases). CDR3 length equals 14 residues. Germline values: CDR1 LNHDA, CDR2 SQIVND (reference sequence). Trimming pared 6 bases from V and 4 bases from J, leaving 12 bases between. The CDR3 sequence: CASSGRGATGELFF. CDR3 DNA sequence: TGTGCCAGTAGCGGCAGGGGTGCCACCGGGGAGCTGTTTTTT.

The CDR3 here is CSVGQGAWNEQFF. CDR3 coding DNA: TGCAGCGTTGGCCAGGGTGCCTGGAATGAGCAGTTCTTC. The rearrangement links TRBV29-1 to TRBJ2-1, with D possibly matching TRBD1 (5 bases). This CDR3 is built from 13 residues. CDR1 is SQVTM, CDR2 ANQGSEA, per germline. Deletions cut 4 bases from V and 7 bases from J, with 14 bases between.

The J gene is TRBJ1-2, the V gene TRBV7-9, with TRBD1 matching over 7 bases. V was clipped by 4 bases and J by 3 bases; unmatched bases: 5. Germline values: CDR1 SEHNR, CDR2 FQNEAQ (reference sequence). The CDR3 sequence is 14 residues long. The CDR3 protein is CASSSGQRDYGYTF. DNA for the CDR3: TGTGCCAGCAGCTCGGGACAGCGAGACTATGGCTACACCTTC.

The V and J genes are TRBV4-1 and TRBJ1-1; D might be TRBD1 (5 bases). CDR1 and CDR2 (germline): MGHRA, YSYEKL. The CDR3 sequence is 15 residues long. V lost 1 base and J 4 bases, leaving 13 bases between the germline ends. CDR3 DNA sequence: TGCGCCAGCAGCCAAGCAAGGGGCGAGAGCACTGAAGCTTTCTTT. Translation: CASSQARGESTEAFF.

V is TRBV7-3 and J is TRBJ2-2, with 7 positions matching TRBD2. The length of the CDR3 is 14 residues. Trimming removed 5 bases from V and 7 bases from J; junction bases left unmatched: 7. From germline, CDR1 is SGHTA and CDR2 FQGTGA. CDR3 DNA: TGTGCCAGCAGCCCCGTTTCTAGCGGCGGGGAGCTGTTTTTT. Protein sequence: CASSPVSSGGELFF.

The rearrangement links TRBV18 to TRBJ2-7, with D tentatively TRBD2 (5 bases). CDR3 length: 16 residues. The germline CDR1 and CDR2 sequences are KGHSH and LQKENI. The ends were cut back, 0 bases at V and 4 bases at J, with 16 bases in the middle. CDR3 loop: CASSPPRSSWWYEQYF. The CDR3, as DNA: TGTGCCAGCTCACCACCTCGATCTAGCTGGTGGTACGAGCAGTACTTC.

This clone was detected once. This chain's CDR3 is CARSLGGLFPYEQYV. In nucleotides, the CDR3 is TGTGCCAGAAGCTTGGGGGGGCTGTTCCCCTACGAGCAGTACGTC. The chain joins TRBV5-3 to TRBJ2-7; D possibly corresponds to TRBD1 (6 bases). TRBV5-3 falls under the ORF class, with uncertain function. The CDR3 covers 15 residues. Trimming took 0 bases from V and 2 from J, leaving 12 bases between them.

The V gene is TRBV6-4, the J gene TRBJ1-4; tentative D call: TRBD1 (5 bases). CDR1 is MRHNA, CDR2 SNTAGT, per germline. The CDR3 has 13 amino acids. V lost 9 bases and J 4 bases, leaving 12 bases between the germline ends. CDR3 sequence reads: CASKSDSNEKLFF. The DNA for the CDR3 is TGTGCCAGTAAGAGCGACAGTAATGAAAAACTGTTTTTT.

This chain joins TRBV20-1 and TRBJ2-3; D gene unclear. The CDR3 totals 15 residues. V was shortened by 3 bases and J by 0 bases, with 13 bases between the two germline ends. Germline-derived CDR1 and CDR2 are DFQATT and SNEGSKA (reference sequence). The DNA for the CDR3 is TGCAGTGCTAGTACTAACCGAGGAAGCACAGATACGCAGTATTTT. Translating it yields CSASTNRGSTDTQYF.

The chain is built from TRBV9 and TRBJ2-2; TRBD2 aligns across 7 bases. This CDR3 is built from 14 residues. Germline assignment: CDR1 SGDLS and CDR2 YYNGEE. J gave up 5 bases and V 7 bases, and 8 bases lay outside the gene matches. The CDR3 spells CASGDGSGTGELFF. For the CDR3, the DNA is TGTGCCAGCGGCGATGGTAGCGGGACCGGGGAGCTGTTTTTT.

The chain carries TRBV7-6 and TRBJ1-1; perhaps TRBD1 as D (6 bases). V lost 5 bases and J 0 bases, leaving 13 bases between the germline ends. The CDR3 has 15 residues. Germline loops: CDR1 SGHVS, CDR2 FNYEAQ. CDR3 loop: CASSEWTAMNTEAFF. The CDR3 DNA follows: TGTGCCAGCAGCGAATGGACAGCTATGAACACTGAAGCTTTCTTT.

The gene calls are TRBV7-9 and TRBJ2-1, with 11 bases matching TRBD2. From germline, CDR1 is SEHNR and CDR2 FQNEAQ (reference sequence). The CDR3 loop spans 15 amino acids. V dropped 1 base and J dropped 9; count of bases not matched to a gene: 5. Here the CDR3 DNA reads TGTGCCAGCAGCTTAGGGGGACTAGCGGATGCTGAGCAGTTCTTC. This gives the protein CASSLGGLADAEQFF.

The V and J genes are TRBV18 and TRBJ2-3; 9 bases are a match to TRBD2. The CDR3 covers 14 residues. CDR1 and CDR2 from the germline V gene are KGHSH and LQKENI. The V and J ends lost 5 bases and 3 bases, in that order; junction bases with no gene match: 3. In DNA, the CDR3 is TGTGCCAGCTCATCGACTAGCGGAACAGATACGCAGTATTTT. Its protein is CASSSTSGTDTQYF.

The rearrangement joins TRBV19 to TRBJ1-5; 7 nucleotides align to TRBD1. CDR3 length: 16 amino acids. Trimming cost V 3 bases and J 3 bases; bases outside gene matches: 8. The germline gives CDR1 LNHDA, CDR2 SQIVND (reference sequence). The CDR3 region has the DNA TGTGCCAGTAGTATGACAGGGTCTGGAGACAATCAGCCCCAGCATTTT. It encodes CASSMTGSGDNQPQHF.

The rearrangement uses TRBV19 and TRBJ1-2, with 7 bases identical to TRBD1. CDR1 and CDR2 from the germline V gene are LNHDA and SQIVND (reference sequence). This CDR3 spans 13 amino acids. Losses at the gene ends were 5 bases for V and 6 bases for J; bases not matched to a gene: 6. CDR3 bases: TGTGCCAGTAGTCAACAGGGGCAACATGGCTACACCTTC. Protein sequence: CASSQQGQHGYTF.

The V call is TRBV7-3, the J call TRBJ1-6, with 9 bases fitting TRBD1. The CDR3 consists of 16 residues. The germline CDR1 and CDR2 sequences are SGHTA and FQGTGA. J lost 4 bases, V lost 2 bases, and 3 bases had no gene match. CDR3 region: CASSLSGTGYNSPLHF. In DNA, the CDR3 is TGTGCCAGCAGCTTATCCGGGACAGGGTATAATTCACCCCTCCACTTT.

This rearrangement joins TRBV9 to TRBJ2-3; 9 bases align to TRBD2. The CDR3 runs to 15 residues. V shed 2 bases and J 2 bases; nucleotides not matched to a gene: 3. Germline CDR1 SGDLS, CDR2 YYNGEE. The CDR3 DNA follows: TGTGCCAGCAGCGTCTGGACTAGCGTCACAGATACGCAGTATTTT. Protein: CASSVWTSVTDTQYF.

This clone was observed a single time. V gene TRBV3-1 (or the pseudogene TRBV3-2) combines with J gene TRBJ1-2, with a possible D match to TRBD1 (5 bases). The V end was cut by 5 bases, the J end by 5 bases, with 15 bases between. Germline V CDR1 and CDR2: LGHDT, YNNKEL (reference sequence). This CDR3 region has 14 residues. The CDR3 DNA follows: TGTGCCAGCAGCAGGGCTGGGGGGGAATATGGCTACACCTTC. It codes for CASSRAGGEYGYTF.

This sequence joins TRBV18 and TRBJ2-7, with 7 bases matching TRBD1. Germline V gene data show CDR1 as KGHSH and CDR2 as LQKENI. Losses at the gene ends were 6 bases for V and 7 bases for J; bases not matched to a gene: 6. The CDR3 runs to 12 residues. CDR3 residues: CASSQQGREQYV. CDR3 bases: TGTGCCAGCTCTCAACAGGGGAGAGAGCAGTACGTC.